This entry lists 9 T cell receptor beta chains sequenced from one sample in a study of T-cell reconstitution after alpha-beta-depleted transplantation in children. The TCRbeta library was prepared with unique molecular identifiers. TCRdb itself ran the PCR reads through MiXCR, one entry per CDR3 protein. This sample has around 500,000 distinct CDR3 sequences; 12% occur once, and the top ten carry 5% to 6%. The sequences come from PBMCs from the stem cell graft donor, collected from the stem cell graft. Source of these receptors: a human donor who donated a stem cell graft to a child with combined immunodeficiency.

This clonotype has just a few counts. V gene TRBV2 combines with J gene TRBJ2-7, with D hard to call. The V and J ends lost 1 base and 4 bases respectively, with 8 bases between them. CDR1 is SNHLY, CDR2 FYNNEI, per germline. The CDR3 is 13 residues long. The CDR3 spells CASSEEYSYEQYF. The CDR3 DNA sequence: TGTGCCAGCAGTGAAGAGTACAGTTACGAGCAGTACTTC.

The chain combines TRBV9 with TRBJ2-2; 9 bases fit TRBD1. The ends lost 1 base at V and 1 base at J; junction bases unmatched: 11. This CDR3 has 19 residues. Germline V gene lookup returns CDR1 SGDLS and CDR2 YYNGEE. The CDR3 coding sequence is TGTGCCAGCAGCGTACGGTCATTACAGGGGGCAGTGAACACCGGGGAGCTGTTTTTT. Its protein product is CASSVRSLQGAVNTGELFF. The whole variable domain, filled in from reference TRBV9 and TRBJ2-2, reads DSGVTQTPKHLITATGQRVTLRCSPRSGDLSVYWYQQSLDQGLQFLIQYYNGEERAKGNILERFSAQQFPDLHSELNLSSLELGDSALYFCASSVRSLQGAVNTGELFFGEGSRLTVL.

This clonotype has ten or more counts. The rearrangement uses TRBV20-1 and TRBJ2-1; a possible D gene is TRBD2 (7 bases). V was pared by 6 bases and J by 7 bases, with 25 bases between. Germline lookup yields CDR1 DFQATT and CDR2 SNEGSKA (reference sequence). The CDR3 consists of 16 residues. CDR3 DNA sequence: TGCAGTGCCCCCCCTGAGGGGGGGGGCCTGGGTAATGAGCAGTTCTTC. Translated, it gives CSAPPEGGGLGNEQFF.

The V and J genes are TRBV4-2 and TRBJ1-1; D might be TRBD1 (6 bases). The germline V gene has CDR1 LGHNA and CDR2 YNFKEQ. Trimming stripped 0 bases from V and 1 base from J, with 15 bases between. The CDR3 is 17 residues long. The DNA of the CDR3 is TGTGCCAGCAGCCAAGACCCCCGGGACACGGAGAACACTGAAGCTTTCTTT. It codes for CASSQDPRDTENTEAFF.

This clonotype was counted a few times. The chain employs TRBV20-1 and TRBJ1-6, with 8 bases aligning to TRBD1. The V and J ends lost 6 bases and 0 bases, in that order; junction bases with no gene match: 7. Germline V gene lookup returns CDR1 DFQATT and CDR2 SNEGSKA (reference sequence). The CDR3 runs to 16 residues. This CDR3 reads CSAPGQGSSYNSPLHF. In DNA form, the CDR3 reads TGCAGTGCCCCTGGACAGGGCAGCTCCTATAATTCACCCCTCCACTTT.

CDR3 coding DNA: TGTGCCAGCAGTTTAGGGGTCAGGGGTCACGAGCAGTACTTC. Its translation: CASSLGVRGHEQYF. V gene TRBV12-3 or TRBV12-4 combines with J gene TRBJ2-7; a possible D gene is TRBD1 (6 bases). There are 14 residues in the CDR3. Trimming took 1 base from V and 5 from J, leaving 12 bases between them.

This clonotype showed up many times. The V gene is TRBV10-3, the J gene TRBJ2-7; TRBD2 is a possible D gene (6 bases). This CDR3 has 12 amino acids. The V end was cut by 5 bases, the J end by 7 bases, with 12 bases between. From germline, CDR1 is ENHRY and CDR2 SYGVKD. The CDR3 DNA reads as TGTGCCATCAGTTCGGGTGGGGGGGAGCAGTACTTC. Amino acids: CAISSGGGEQYF.

V is TRBV5-1 and J is TRBJ2-5, with D tentatively TRBD1 or TRBD2 (7 bases each). CDR1 is SGHRS and CDR2 is YFSETQ in the germline V gene. The germline V and J ends were trimmed by 0 bases and 1 base, with 13 bases remaining between them. The CDR3 extends over 16 amino acids. The DNA of the CDR3 is TGCGCCAGCAGCTTGGCAGGGGGGGCCTCCCAAGAGACCCAGTACTTC. Its protein product is CASSLAGGASQETQYF. The whole variable domain, filled in from reference TRBV5-1 and TRBJ2-5, reads KAGVTQTPRYLIKTRGQQVTLSCSPISGHRSVSWYQQTPGQGLQFLFEYFSETQRNKGNFPGRFSGRQFSNSRSEMNVSTLELGDSALYLCASSLAGGASQETQYFGPGTRLLVL.

This clonotype was seen repeatedly, ten times or more. The chain uses TRBV7-2 and TRBJ2-5; TRBD2 agrees at 11 bases. Germline V gives CDR1 SGHTA, CDR2 FQGNSA. The CDR3 sequence is 14 residues long. V shed 5 bases and J 4 bases; nucleotides not matched to a gene: 3. CDR3 sequence: CASSNGLAGETQYF. As DNA, the CDR3 is TGTGCCAGCAGCAATGGACTAGCGGGAGAGACCCAGTACTTC.